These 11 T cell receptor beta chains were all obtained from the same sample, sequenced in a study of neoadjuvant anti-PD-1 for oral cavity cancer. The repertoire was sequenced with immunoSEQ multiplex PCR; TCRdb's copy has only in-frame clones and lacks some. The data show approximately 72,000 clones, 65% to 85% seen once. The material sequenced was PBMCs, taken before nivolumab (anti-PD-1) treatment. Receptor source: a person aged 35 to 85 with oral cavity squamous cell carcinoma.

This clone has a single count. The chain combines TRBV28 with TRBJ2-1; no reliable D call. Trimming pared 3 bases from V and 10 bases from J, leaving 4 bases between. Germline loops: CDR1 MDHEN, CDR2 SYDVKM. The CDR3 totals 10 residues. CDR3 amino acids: CASSFREQFF. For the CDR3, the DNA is TGTGCCAGCAGTTTCCGGGAGCAGTTCTTC. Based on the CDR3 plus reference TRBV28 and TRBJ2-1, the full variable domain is DVKVTQSSRYLVKRTGEKVFLECVQDMDHENMFWYRQDPGLGLRLIYFSYDVKMKEKGDIPEGYSVSREKKERFSLILESASTNQTSMYLCASSFREQFFGPGTRLTVL.

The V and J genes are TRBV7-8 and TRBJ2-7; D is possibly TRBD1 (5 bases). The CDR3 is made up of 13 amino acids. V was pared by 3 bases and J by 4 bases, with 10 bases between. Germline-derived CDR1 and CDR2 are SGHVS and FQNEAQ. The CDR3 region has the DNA TGTGCCAGCAGCTTTGCGCAGGGTTACGAGCAGTACTTC. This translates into CASSFAQGYEQYF.

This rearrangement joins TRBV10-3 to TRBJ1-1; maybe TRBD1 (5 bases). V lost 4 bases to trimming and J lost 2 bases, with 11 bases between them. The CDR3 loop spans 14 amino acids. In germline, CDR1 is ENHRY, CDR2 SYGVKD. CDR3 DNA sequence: TGTGCCATCAGTGGGCGACAGCAAAACACTGAAGCTTTCTTT. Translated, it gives CAISGRQQNTEAFF.

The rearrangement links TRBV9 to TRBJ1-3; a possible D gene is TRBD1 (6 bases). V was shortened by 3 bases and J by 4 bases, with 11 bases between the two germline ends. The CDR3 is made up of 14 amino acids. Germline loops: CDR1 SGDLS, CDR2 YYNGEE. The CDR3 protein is CASSATGSGNTIYF. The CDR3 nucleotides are TGTGCCAGCAGCGCGACAGGCTCGGGAAACACCATATATTTT.

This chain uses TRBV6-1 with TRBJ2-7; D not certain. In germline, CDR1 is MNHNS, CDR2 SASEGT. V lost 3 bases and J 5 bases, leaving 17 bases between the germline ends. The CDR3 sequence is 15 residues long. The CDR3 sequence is CASSDGPMSLDEQYF. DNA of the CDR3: TGTGCCAGCAGTGATGGCCCGATGTCGTTAGACGAGCAGTACTTC.

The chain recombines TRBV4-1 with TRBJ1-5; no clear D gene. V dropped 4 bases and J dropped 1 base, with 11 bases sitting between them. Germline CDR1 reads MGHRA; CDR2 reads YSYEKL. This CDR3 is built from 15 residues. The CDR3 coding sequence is TGCGCCAGCAGCCTAGTCCCTGCGAGCAATCAGCCCCAGCATTTT. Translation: CASSLVPASNQPQHF.

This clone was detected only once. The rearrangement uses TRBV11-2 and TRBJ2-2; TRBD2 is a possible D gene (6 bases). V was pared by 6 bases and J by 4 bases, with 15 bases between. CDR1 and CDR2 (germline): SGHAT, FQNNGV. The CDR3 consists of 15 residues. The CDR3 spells CASSRRLVGTGELFF. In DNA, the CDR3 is TGTGCCAGCAGTAGACGACTAGTGGGCACCGGGGAGCTGTTTTTT. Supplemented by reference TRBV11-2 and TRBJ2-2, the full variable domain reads EAGVAQSPRYKIIEKRQSVAFWCNPISGHATLYWYQQILGQGPKLLIQFQNNGVVDDSQLPKDRFSAERLKGVDSTLKIQPAKLEDSAVYLCASSRRLVGTGELFFGEGSRLTVL.

DNA for the CDR3: TGCGCCAGCAGTGAGAGTAAGTGGGGATCAATGAACACTGAAGCTTTCTTT. Its translation: CASSESKWGSMNTEAFF. V gene TRBV10-1 combines with J gene TRBJ1-1, with no clear D. The V and J ends lost 2 bases and 0 bases respectively, with 16 bases between them. This CDR3 contains 17 residues. Per the germline V gene, CDR1 is WNHNN and CDR2 is SYGVQD (reference sequence).

This chain's CDR3 is CASSDIARTDTQYF. The CDR3 DNA sequence: TGTGCCAGCAGTGACATCGCACGCACAGATACGCAGTATTTT. The chain combines TRBV6-4 with TRBJ2-3; no reliable D call. The CDR3 is 14 residues long. From germline, CDR1 is MRHNA and CDR2 SNTAGT. V was pared by 2 bases and J by 1 base, with 7 bases between.

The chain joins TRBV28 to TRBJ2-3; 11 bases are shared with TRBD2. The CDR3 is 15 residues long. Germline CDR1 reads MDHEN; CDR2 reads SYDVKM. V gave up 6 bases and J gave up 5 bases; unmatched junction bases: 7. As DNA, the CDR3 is TGTGCCAGCAGCTTAATAGCGGGAGGGTTAGATACGCAGTATTTT. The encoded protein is CASSLIAGGLDTQYF.

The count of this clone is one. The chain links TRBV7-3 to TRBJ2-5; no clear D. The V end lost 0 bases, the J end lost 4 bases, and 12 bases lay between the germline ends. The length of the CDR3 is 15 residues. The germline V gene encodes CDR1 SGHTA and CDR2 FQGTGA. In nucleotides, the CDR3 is TGTGCCAGCAGCTTAACGGCAGGCCTAGGAGAGACCCAGTACTTC. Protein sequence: CASSLTAGLGETQYF.